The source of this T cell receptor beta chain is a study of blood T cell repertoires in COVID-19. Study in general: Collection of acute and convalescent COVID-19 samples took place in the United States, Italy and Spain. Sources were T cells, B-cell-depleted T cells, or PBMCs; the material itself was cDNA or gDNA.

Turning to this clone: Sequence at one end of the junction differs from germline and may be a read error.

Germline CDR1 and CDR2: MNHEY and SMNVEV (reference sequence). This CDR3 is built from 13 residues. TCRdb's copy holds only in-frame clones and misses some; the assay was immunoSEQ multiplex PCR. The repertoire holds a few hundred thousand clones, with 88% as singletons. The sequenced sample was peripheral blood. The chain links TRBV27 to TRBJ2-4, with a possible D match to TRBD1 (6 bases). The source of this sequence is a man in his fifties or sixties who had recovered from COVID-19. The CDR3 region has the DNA TGTGCCAGCAGTCCTCGCAATCTGGACAAGGGGGTCTTC. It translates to CASSPRNLDKGVF.